Described below is a single T cell receptor (beta chain) sequence and its context. Its antigen is not known. The record originates from a study of shared clonotypes between healthy human individuals. General study points: Although depth was large, rarefaction showed that sequencing of the sorted subsets was incomplete.

Germline assignment: CDR1 LNHDA and CDR2 SQIVND (reference sequence). This CDR3 comprises 16 residues. Donors had no recently reported acute infections or vaccinations and were HIV-negative. The donors were all Caucasian adults (living in Nashville, Tennessee). In the CD4+ fraction, cells were divided into CD45RA+ naive and CD45RA-negative memory subsets. The data were produced by immunoSEQ multiplex PCR, yet TCRdb's version contains in-frame clones alone and is incomplete. This repertoire shows about 2.4 million clones, approximately 93% found once; its top ten account for 0.35% to 0.45%. This TCR derives from a man between 18 and 35 years old in good health. Some clones in this sample may be carry-over from other donors' samples. The genes are TRBV19 and TRBJ2-5; 8 bases agree with TRBD2. Sequencing was performed on naive CD4+ T cells from PBMCs. Subset reported: CD45RA+ positively selected. Here the CDR3 reads CAGTGGAGEYQETQYF. The CDR3 DNA reads as TGTGCGGGGACGGGGGGGGCAGGTGAATACCAAGAGACCCAGTACTTC.